Shown below are 18 T cell receptor beta chains from a single sample sequenced in a study of T cell changes during pregnancy in multiple sclerosis. Profiled with immunoSEQ multiplex PCR; TCRdb holds only in-frame clones, not every one. The sample lists fewer than 95,000 clones, around 90% seen once, with 1.5% to 2% in the top ten. The input for sequencing was peripheral blood, taken in the first trimester of pregnancy. These receptors came from a female donor in good health, enrolled as a control in a pregnancy study.

The CDR3 sequence is CASSFLGQGGSYEQYF. In nucleotides, the CDR3 is TGTGCCAGCAGTTTCCTCGGACAGGGTGGGAGCTACGAGCAGTACTTC. The chain links TRBV27 to TRBJ2-7; the match to TRBD1 covers 8 bases. In germline, CDR1 is MNHEY, CDR2 SMNVEV (reference sequence). The CDR3 has 16 residues. V trimming: 3 bases; J trimming: 3 bases; junction bases outside the gene matches: 10.

The chain couples TRBV28 to TRBJ2-3; D possibly corresponds to TRBD2 (6 bases). The V end was cut by 3 bases, the J end by 3 bases, with 13 bases between. This CDR3 contains 15 residues. The germline V gene has CDR1 MDHEN and CDR2 SYDVKM. The CDR3 reads CASSFPAGRTDTQYF. CDR3 in DNA: TGTGCCAGCAGTTTTCCAGCGGGTAGGACAGATACGCAGTATTTT.

The chain uses TRBV4-1 and TRBJ2-7; TRBD1 matches at 9 bases. This CDR3 has 15 amino acids. CDR1 is MGHRA and CDR2 is YSYEKL in the germline V gene. Unmatched junction bases numbered 5, after V lost 0 bases and J lost 5 bases. The CDR3 region has the DNA TGCGCCAGCAGCCAAGATCTGAGACAGGGGGACGAGCAGTACTTC. Its protein is CASSQDLRQGDEQYF.

The CDR3 DNA reads as TGTGCCAGCAGTCCCTTGGGGAGAAGACATACTAATGAAAAACTGTTTTTT. This codes for CASSPLGRRHTNEKLFF. The rearrangement joins TRBV28 to TRBJ1-4; D is unresolved. Per germline, CDR1 MDHEN and CDR2 SYDVKM. The CDR3 spans 17 residues. Trimming left V 5 bases short and J 2 bases short, with 18 bases between.

The genes are TRBV15 and TRBJ2-1; 9 bases fit TRBD2. The V segment lost 5 bases and the J segment 7 bases; nucleotides outside the gene matches: 9. The length of the CDR3 is 15 residues. Per germline, CDR1 LNHNV and CDR2 YYDKDF (reference sequence). As DNA, the CDR3 is TGTGCCACCAGCGAAGCGGGACTAGCTTTAAATGAGCAGTTCTTC. Its translation is CATSEAGLALNEQFF.

The chain joins TRBV25-1 to TRBJ2-3; 12 nucleotides align to TRBD1. CDR3 length equals 16 residues. Germline assignment: CDR1 MGHDK and CDR2 SYGVNS. Trimming took 8 bases from V and 5 from J; bases not matched to a gene: 11. The CDR3 protein is CASSRGQGAKGDTQYF. The CDR3 nucleotides are TGTGCCAGCTCACGGGGACAGGGGGCGAAAGGAGATACGCAGTATTTT.

The chain is built from TRBV15 and TRBJ1-2, with no clear D. CDR1 LNHNV and CDR2 YYDKDF come from the germline V gene (reference sequence). V lost 3 bases, J lost 2 bases, and 4 bases lay in between. This CDR3 is built from 12 residues. CDR3 loop: CATSRENYGYTF. The DNA for the CDR3 is TGTGCCACCAGCAGGGAGAACTATGGCTACACCTTC.

The gene calls are TRBV7-8 and TRBJ2-3; the match to TRBD2 covers 7 bases. Germline V lookup: CDR1 SGHVS, CDR2 FQNEAQ. Losses at the gene ends were 8 bases for V and 6 bases for J; bases not matched to a gene: 11. CDR3 size: 14 residues. CDR3 bases: TGTGCCAGCGAAGGACTAGAGGCCCGTGATACGCAGTATTTT. It yields the protein CASEGLEARDTQYF.

V usage is TRBV28 and J usage is TRBJ2-4; D is possibly TRBD2 (5 bases). Trimming left V 7 bases short and J 9 bases short, with 19 bases between. Germline V gene lookup returns CDR1 MDHEN and CDR2 SYDVKM. This CDR3 spans 14 amino acids. Here the CDR3 reads CASIDGGYDSIQYF. The CDR3 region has the DNA TGTGCCAGCATTGACGGAGGATATGATAGCATTCAGTACTTC.

The chain couples TRBV5-1 to TRBJ1-1; tentatively, D is TRBD1 (5 bases). Trimming left V 0 bases short and J 1 base short, with 7 bases between. The CDR3 is 14 amino acids. CDR1 SGHRS and CDR2 YFSETQ come from the germline V gene. CDR3 amino acids: CASSLGRENTEAFF. In DNA, the CDR3 is TGCGCCAGCAGCTTGGGCAGGGAGAACACTGAAGCTTTCTTT. The full variable domain, completed using reference TRBV5-1 and TRBJ1-1, is KAGVTQTPRYLIKTRGQQVTLSCSPISGHRSVSWYQQTPGQGLQFLFEYFSETQRNKGNFPGRFSGRQFSNSRSEMNVSTLELGDSALYLCASSLGRENTEAFFGQGTRLTVV.

The chain recombines TRBV2 with TRBJ1-3, with 8 bases that match TRBD1. J gave up 2 bases and V 5 bases, and 11 bases lay outside the gene matches. Germline V CDR1 and CDR2: SNHLY, FYNNEI. The CDR3 totals 17 residues. The DNA for the CDR3 is TGTGCCAGCAGTCAACCACACACAGGGGGGCCTGGAAACACCATATATTTT. The encoded protein is CASSQPHTGGPGNTIYF.

V usage is TRBV4-1 and J usage is TRBJ2-7; 11 bases are shared with TRBD2. This CDR3 spans 15 amino acids. The germline gives CDR1 MGHRA, CDR2 YSYEKL. V trimming: 2 bases; J trimming: 3 bases; junction bases outside the gene matches: 3. Here the CDR3 DNA reads TGCGCCAGCAGCCAACCGACTAGCGGGAACTACGAGCAGTACTTC. Its translation: CASSQPTSGNYEQYF.

The genes are TRBV7-2 and TRBJ2-2; D may be TRBD2 (6 bases). This CDR3 has 13 amino acids. The germline V gene encodes CDR1 SGHTA and CDR2 FQGNSA. Trimming removed 5 bases from V and 7 bases from J, with 11 bases in between. The CDR3 region is CASSRRGDGELFF. CDR3 sequence (DNA): TGTGCCAGCAGCCGGCGGGGTGACGGGGAGCTGTTTTTT. The entire variable domain, with the rest obtained from reference TRBV7-2 and TRBJ2-2, is as follows: GAGVSQSPSNKVTEKGKDVELRCDPISGHTALYWYRQSLGQGLEFLIYFQGNSAPDKSGLPSDRFSAERTGGSVSTLTIQRTQQEDSAVYLCASSRRGDGELFFGEGSRLTVL.

The chain couples TRBV2 to TRBJ1-1; D is undetermined. Germline values: CDR1 SNHLY, CDR2 FYNNEI. There are 14 residues in the CDR3. V was clipped by 6 bases and J by 0 bases, with 11 bases between them. The CDR3 sequence: CASRLAVMNTEAFF. CDR3 coding DNA: TGTGCCAGCAGGTTAGCGGTGATGAACACTGAAGCTTTCTTT.

This chain joins TRBV11-2 and TRBJ2-7, with 8 bases aligning to TRBD2. V shed 7 bases and J 2 bases; nucleotides not matched to a gene: 4. Per germline, CDR1 SGHAT and CDR2 FQNNGV. There are 13 residues in the CDR3. This CDR3 reads CASNPGGTYEQYF. DNA of the CDR3: TGTGCCAGCAACCCGGGGGGGACCTACGAGCAGTACTTC. The complete variable domain, with remaining parts taken from reference TRBV11-2 and TRBJ2-7, reads EAGVAQSPRYKIIEKRQSVAFWCNPISGHATLYWYQQILGQGPKLLIQFQNNGVVDDSQLPKDRFSAERLKGVDSTLKIQPAKLEDSAVYLCASNPGGTYEQYFGPGTRLTVT.

This chain joins TRBV7-2 and TRBJ2-7, with D hard to call. There are 13 residues in the CDR3. CDR1 SGHTA and CDR2 FQGNSA come from the germline V gene. V dropped 2 bases and J dropped 2 bases, with 7 bases sitting between them. This chain's CDR3 is CASSLNSAYEQYF. As DNA, the CDR3 is TGTGCCAGCAGCTTAAATTCGGCCTACGAGCAGTACTTC.

A note on this clone: One junction end disagrees with the germline gene, perhaps due to a read error. J is TRBJ1-4 and V is TRBV28; the D gene is possibly TRBD1 (6 bases). The CDR3 loop spans 12 amino acids. The germline V gene has CDR1 MDHEN and CDR2 SYDVKM. The CDR3 loop is CASSLQRQAPLF. In DNA form, the CDR3 reads TGTGCCAGCAGTTTACAAAGACAGGCCCCTCTTTTT.

The rearrangement uses TRBV29-1 and TRBJ2-1; 8 bases fit TRBD1. The germline CDR1 and CDR2 sequences are SQVTM and ANQGSEA. This CDR3 comprises 13 residues. With 7 bases clipped from V and 6 bases from J, the junction kept 8 bases outside the gene matches. The CDR3 protein is CSAHRGEFNEQFF. The CDR3, as DNA: TGCAGCGCGCACAGGGGGGAATTCAATGAGCAGTTCTTC.